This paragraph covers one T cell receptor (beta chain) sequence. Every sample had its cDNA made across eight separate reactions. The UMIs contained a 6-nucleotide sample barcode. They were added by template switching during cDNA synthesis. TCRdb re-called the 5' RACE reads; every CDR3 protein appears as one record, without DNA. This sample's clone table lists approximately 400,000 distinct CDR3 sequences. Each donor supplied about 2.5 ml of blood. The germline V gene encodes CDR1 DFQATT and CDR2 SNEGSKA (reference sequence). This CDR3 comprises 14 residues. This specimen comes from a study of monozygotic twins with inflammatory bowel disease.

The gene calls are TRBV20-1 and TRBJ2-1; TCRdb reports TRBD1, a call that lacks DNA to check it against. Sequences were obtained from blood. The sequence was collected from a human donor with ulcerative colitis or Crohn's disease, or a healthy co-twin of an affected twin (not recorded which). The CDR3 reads CSGLDRASYNEQFF.